The 26 T cell receptor beta chains given below trace back to one sample, sequenced in a study of control samples from healthy donors and cancer patients. Repertoires were generated with immunoSEQ multiplex PCR, while TCRdb's copy carries only in-frame clones and drops some. The sample has under 85,000 clones; 75% to 85% are singletons. The source material was PBMCs. The source of these receptors is a man aged 55 to 69 with head and neck cancer.

The CDR3 DNA reads TGTGCCAGCAGCCGACCCGGGACTGGTAACTACGAGCAGTACTTC. This codes for CASSRPGTGNYEQYF. The V and J genes are TRBV3-1 (or the pseudogene TRBV3-2) and TRBJ2-7, with D possibly TRBD2 on 6 matching bases. Germline V gene data show CDR1 as LGHDT and CDR2 as YNNKEL (reference sequence). The V end was cut by 4 bases, the J end by 3 bases, with 16 bases between. The CDR3 length is 15 residues.

This rearrangement joins TRBV28 to TRBJ2-2; TRBD2 might be the D (7 bases). The length of the CDR3 is 18 residues. Deletions cut 5 bases from V and 4 bases from J, with 23 bases between. CDR1 is MDHEN, CDR2 SYDVKM, per germline. This CDR3 reads CASSIRRGAGFVTGELFF. The CDR3 DNA reads TGTGCCAGCAGTATCCGACGGGGGGCAGGGTTTGTCACCGGGGAGCTGTTTTTT.

This clone was seen a single time. This chain links TRBV3-1 (or the pseudogene TRBV3-2) with TRBJ1-5, with 8 bases that match TRBD1. Germline V lookup: CDR1 LGHDT, CDR2 YNNKEL (reference sequence). V was clipped by 1 base and J by 5 bases; unmatched bases: 4. This CDR3 region has 15 residues. The CDR3 region is CASSQGTGNHQPQHF. The DNA of the CDR3 is TGTGCCAGCAGCCAAGGGACAGGGAATCATCAGCCCCAGCATTTT.

This sequence joins TRBV2 and TRBJ1-5; 7 bases map to TRBD1. After removal of 7 bases from V and 6 bases from J, the junction contained 6 bases not matched to a gene. Looked up from germline, CDR1 is SNHLY and CDR2 is FYNNEI. The CDR3 covers 13 residues. The CDR3 bases are TGTGCCAGCACCGGGACAGTCCTTCAGCCCCAGCATTTT. Residues: CASTGTVLQPQHF. The whole variable domain, filled in from reference TRBV2 and TRBJ1-5, reads EPEVTQTPSHQVTQMGQEVILRCVPISNHLYFYWYRQILGQKVEFLVSFYNNEISEKSEIFDDQFSVERPDGSNFTLKIRSTKLEDSAMYFCASTGTVLQPQHFGDGTRLSIL.

A few counts support this clone. The chain links TRBV19 to TRBJ1-3, with no clear D. Germline assignment: CDR1 LNHDA and CDR2 SQIVND (reference sequence). CDR3 size: 15 residues. The ends were cut back, 0 bases at V and 1 base at J, with 7 bases in the middle. This CDR3 reads CASSIDVISGNTIYF. The DNA of the CDR3 is TGTGCCAGTAGTATAGATGTGATATCTGGAAACACCATATATTTT.

DNA of the CDR3: TGCGCCAGACTAGCGGGGGGTCACAATGAGCAGTTCTTC. Protein sequence: CARLAGGHNEQFF. V usage is TRBV10-1 and J usage is TRBJ2-1; 12 positions match TRBD2. The CDR3 is 13 residues long. J lost 5 bases, V lost 9 bases, and 2 bases had no gene match. Germline lookup yields CDR1 WNHNN and CDR2 SYGVQD (reference sequence).

The chain is built from TRBV5-1 and TRBJ2-7; D call uncertain. Germline CDR1 is SGHRS and CDR2 is YFSETQ. The CDR3 runs to 15 residues. V dropped 3 bases and J dropped 5 bases, with 18 bases sitting between them. In DNA form, the CDR3 reads TGCGCCAGCAGCTCTAGAATCAACCCGCAGGACGAGCAGTACTTC. The encoded protein is CASSSRINPQDEQYF. The entire variable domain, with the rest obtained from reference TRBV5-1 and TRBJ2-7, is as follows: KAGVTQTPRYLIKTRGQQVTLSCSPISGHRSVSWYQQTPGQGLQFLFEYFSETQRNKGNFPGRFSGRQFSNSRSEMNVSTLELGDSALYLCASSSRINPQDEQYFGPGTRLTVT.

The chain carries TRBV6-1 and TRBJ1-2; TRBD1 aligns across 9 bases. Germline trimming cut 2 bases from V and 4 bases from J; bases unmatched to any gene: 8. Germline V gene lookup returns CDR1 MNHNS and CDR2 SASEGT. The CDR3 spans 16 residues. Written as DNA, the CDR3 is TGTGCCAGCAGTGAAATAGTCGGGACAGGGTCCTATGGCTACACCTTC. This sequence encodes CASSEIVGTGSYGYTF.

The chain recombines TRBV7-2 with TRBJ2-1; D is unclear. CDR3 length equals 13 residues. CDR1 is SGHTA and CDR2 is FQGNSA in the germline V gene. The ends were cut back, 5 bases at V and 2 bases at J, with 7 bases in the middle. The CDR3 DNA sequence: TGTGCCAGCAGCCCCCGGACCTACAATGAGCAGTTCTTC. The encoded protein is CASSPRTYNEQFF.

The CDR3 DNA sequence: TGTGCCATCCACGGGGGGGGTAATTCACCCCTCCACTTT. Translated, it gives CAIHGGGNSPLHF. V and J are TRBV28 and TRBJ1-6, with D possibly matching TRBD1 (5 bases). The CDR3 sequence is 13 residues long. V lost 10 bases and J 6 bases, leaving 13 bases between the germline ends. In germline, CDR1 is MDHEN, CDR2 SYDVKM. The whole variable domain, remainder taken from reference TRBV28 and TRBJ1-6, is DVKVTQSSRYLVKRTGEKVFLECVQDMDHENMFWYRQDPGLGLRLIYFSYDVKMKEKGDIPEGYSVSREKKERFSLILESASTNQTSMYLCAIHGGGNSPLHFGNGTRLTVT.

The chain carries TRBV28 and TRBJ2-1; no clear D gene. The CDR3 length is 13 residues. V lost 5 bases, J lost 4 bases, and 9 bases lay in between. CDR1 is MDHEN, CDR2 SYDVKM, per germline. The CDR3 region has the DNA TGTGCCAGCAGTCGAACAACGTACAATGAGCAGTTCTTC. Its protein product is CASSRTTYNEQFF.

V usage is TRBV29-1 and J usage is TRBJ1-4; D uncertain. The CDR3 extends over 13 amino acids. V was cut by 4 bases and J by 3 bases, with 9 bases left in between. CDR1 and CDR2 from the germline V gene are SQVTM and ANQGSEA. The CDR3 region is CSVVRRPNEKLFF. The CDR3 DNA sequence: TGCAGCGTTGTAAGGCGACCTAATGAAAAACTGTTTTTT.

The table lists this clone with a few counts. This chain joins TRBV7-9 and TRBJ1-1; D gene uncertain. Germline CDR1 reads SEHNR; CDR2 reads FQNEAQ (reference sequence). Trimming stripped 5 bases from V and 4 bases from J, with 8 bases between. This CDR3 comprises 12 residues. CDR3 sequence (DNA): TGTGCCAGCAGCGGCACGTCCACTGAAGCTTTCTTT. This sequence encodes CASSGTSTEAFF.

The V call is TRBV7-9, the J call TRBJ2-3; 7 bases match TRBD1. V dropped 1 base and J dropped 5; count of bases not matched to a gene: 9. The CDR3 runs 16 residues. Germline V gives CDR1 SEHNR, CDR2 FQNEAQ (reference sequence). The DNA for the CDR3 is TGTGCCAGCAGCTTAGTTCACAGGGGCGCGGGAGATACGCAGTATTTT. Translating it yields CASSLVHRGAGDTQYF.

This chain links TRBV11-2 with TRBJ1-1; D gene ambiguous. This CDR3 spans 12 amino acids. Germline lookup yields CDR1 SGHAT and CDR2 FQNNGV. The germline V and J ends were trimmed by 3 bases and 2 bases, with 4 bases remaining between them. CDR3 DNA sequence: TGTGCCAGCAGCTTTCACAACACTGAAGCTTTCTTT. This encodes CASSFHNTEAFF.

The chain links TRBV5-4 to TRBJ2-1; D is ambiguous. V was trimmed by 4 bases and J by 0 bases, leaving 11 bases between them. The germline gives CDR1 SGHNT, CDR2 YYREEE (reference sequence). This CDR3 is 15 amino acids long. The CDR3 here is CASSPGLSSYNEQFF. The CDR3, as DNA: TGTGCCAGCAGCCCCGGGCTAAGCTCCTACAATGAGCAGTTCTTC.

CDR3 nucleotides: TGTGCCAGCAGTTACAGGGGGCCCTATGGCTACACCTTC. It is translated as CASSYRGPYGYTF. The chain has TRBV12-3 or TRBV12-4 and TRBJ1-2, with TRBD1 identical over 9 bases. The CDR3 covers 13 residues. The J segment lost 4 bases and the V segment lost 4 bases, leaving 1 base of the junction unmatched.

The rearrangement uses TRBV3-1 (or the pseudogene TRBV3-2) and TRBJ1-1; the D is unclear. In germline, CDR1 is LGHDT, CDR2 YNNKEL (reference sequence). This CDR3 spans 14 amino acids. Between the trimmed V and J ends, which lost 0 bases and 4 bases, there was a span of 9 bases. The CDR3 nucleotides are TGTGCCAGCAGCCAAGAGGGCGGGGTCACTGAAGCTTTCTTT. Translating it yields CASSQEGGVTEAFF.

The rearrangement links TRBV12-3 or TRBV12-4 to TRBJ2-2, with D tentatively TRBD2 (5 bases). The germline V and J ends were trimmed by 2 bases and 7 bases, with 8 bases remaining between them. The CDR3 is 13 residues long. The CDR3 protein is CASSLSGYGELFF. CDR3 sequence (DNA): TGTGCCAGCAGTTTATCGGGGTACGGGGAGCTGTTTTTT.

The chain has TRBV6-4 and TRBJ2-2, with 8 bases identical to TRBD2. Germline V gene lookup returns CDR1 MRHNA and CDR2 SNTAGT. The CDR3 has 14 residues. The ends lost 6 bases at V and 0 bases at J; junction bases unmatched: 0. CDR3 nucleotides: TGTGCCAGCAGGGGACTAGCGAACACCGGGGAGCTGTTTTTT. Translated: CASRGLANTGELFF.

The V call is TRBV4-1, the J call TRBJ2-7, with D perhaps assigned TRBD1 or TRBD2 (5 bases each). CDR1 and CDR2 (germline): MGHRA, YSYEKL. With 1 base removed from V and 3 bases from J, the gap between germline ends came to 16 bases. This CDR3 region has 16 residues. CDR3 residues: CASSQGMGRSVYEQYF. The CDR3 coding sequence is TGCGCCAGCAGCCAAGGTATGGGACGCAGTGTCTACGAGCAGTACTTC.

The chain has TRBV9 and TRBJ1-3, with D possibly being TRBD1 (6 bases). Looked up from germline, CDR1 is SGDLS and CDR2 is YYNGEE. With 2 bases removed from V and 0 bases from J, the gap between germline ends came to 9 bases. This CDR3 contains 15 residues. CDR3 sequence reads: CASSVSGDSGNTIYF. The DNA of the CDR3 is TGTGCCAGCAGCGTTTCAGGGGACTCTGGAAACACCATATATTTT.

The gene calls are TRBV27 and TRBJ2-1, with TRBD1 matching 8 bases. The CDR3 sequence is 16 residues long. Germline-derived CDR1 and CDR2 are MNHEY and SMNVEV (reference sequence). The junction had 11 bases not matched to a gene; V was cut back by 4 bases and J by 6 bases. The CDR3 coding sequence is TGTGCCAGCAGTTCCTTTTTTGGACAGGGCCTCAATGAGCAGTTCTTC. This sequence encodes CASSSFFGQGLNEQFF.

The chain couples TRBV24-1 to TRBJ2-1, with 9 bases lining up with TRBD1. CDR1 KGHDR and CDR2 SFDVKD come from the germline V gene. The ends lost 4 bases at V and 10 bases at J; junction bases unmatched: 13. CDR3 length: 16 residues. CDR3 nucleotide sequence: TGTGCCACCAGTGACACCGGGACAGGGAGATACGGGGAGCAGTTCTTC. Amino acid sequence: CATSDTGTGRYGEQFF.

The J gene is TRBJ2-7, the V gene TRBV6-1; D is perhaps TRBD1 (5 bases). CDR3 size: 14 residues. Germline assignment: CDR1 MNHNS and CDR2 SASEGT. V lost 3 bases and J 2 bases, leaving 11 bases between the germline ends. The CDR3 sequence is CASSDVQGPYEQYF. The DNA of the CDR3 is TGTGCCAGCAGTGACGTCCAGGGCCCCTACGAGCAGTACTTC.

This rearrangement joins TRBV5-1 to TRBJ2-7; D is uncertain. The ends were cut back, 4 bases at V and 1 base at J, with 9 bases in the middle. Germline V gene data show CDR1 as SGHRS and CDR2 as YFSETQ. This CDR3 comprises 13 residues. DNA of the CDR3: TGCGCCAGCAGCCACCTTGATTCCTACGAGCAGTACTTC. It specifies CASSHLDSYEQYF.